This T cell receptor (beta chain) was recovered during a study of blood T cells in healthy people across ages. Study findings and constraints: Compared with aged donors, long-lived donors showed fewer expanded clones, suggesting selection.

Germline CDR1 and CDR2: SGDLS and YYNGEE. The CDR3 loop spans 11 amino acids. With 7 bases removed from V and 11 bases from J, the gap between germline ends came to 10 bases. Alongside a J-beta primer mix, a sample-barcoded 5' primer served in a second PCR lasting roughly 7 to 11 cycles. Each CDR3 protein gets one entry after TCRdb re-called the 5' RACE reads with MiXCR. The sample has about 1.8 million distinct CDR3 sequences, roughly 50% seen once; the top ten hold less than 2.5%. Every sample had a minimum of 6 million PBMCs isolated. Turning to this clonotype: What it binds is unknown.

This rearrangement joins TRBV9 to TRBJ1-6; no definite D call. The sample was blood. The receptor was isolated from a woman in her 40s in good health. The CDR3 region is CASGDGPPLHF. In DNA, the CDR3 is TGTGCCAGCGGTGATGGACCACCCCTCCACTTT.